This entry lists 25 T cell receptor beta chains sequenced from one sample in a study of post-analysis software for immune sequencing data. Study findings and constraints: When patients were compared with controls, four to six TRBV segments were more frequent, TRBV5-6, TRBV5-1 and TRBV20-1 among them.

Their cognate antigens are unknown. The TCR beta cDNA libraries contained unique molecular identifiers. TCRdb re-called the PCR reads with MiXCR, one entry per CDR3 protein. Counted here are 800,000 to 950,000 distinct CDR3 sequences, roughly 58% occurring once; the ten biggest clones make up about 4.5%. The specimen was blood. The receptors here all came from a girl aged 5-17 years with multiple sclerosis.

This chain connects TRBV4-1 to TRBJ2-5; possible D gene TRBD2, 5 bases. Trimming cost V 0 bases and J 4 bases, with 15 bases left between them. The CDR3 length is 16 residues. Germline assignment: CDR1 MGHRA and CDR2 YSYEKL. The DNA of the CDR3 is TGCGCCAGCAGCCAAGATCCCCTCGGGGTTGGAGAGACCCAGTACTTC. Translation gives CASSQDPLGVGETQYF.

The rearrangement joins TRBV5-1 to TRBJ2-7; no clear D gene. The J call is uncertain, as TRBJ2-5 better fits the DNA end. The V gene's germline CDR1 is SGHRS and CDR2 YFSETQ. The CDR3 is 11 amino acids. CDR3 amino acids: CASSSLKTQYF. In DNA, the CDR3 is TGCGCCAGCAGCTCCTTGAAGACCCAGTACTTC.

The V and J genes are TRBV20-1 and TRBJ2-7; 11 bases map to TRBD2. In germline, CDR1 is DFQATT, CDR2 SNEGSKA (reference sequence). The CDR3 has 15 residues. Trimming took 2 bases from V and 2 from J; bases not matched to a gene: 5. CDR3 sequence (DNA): TGCAGTGCTAGATCTAGCGGGGGGACTACCTACGAGCAGTACTTC. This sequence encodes CSARSSGGTTYEQYF.

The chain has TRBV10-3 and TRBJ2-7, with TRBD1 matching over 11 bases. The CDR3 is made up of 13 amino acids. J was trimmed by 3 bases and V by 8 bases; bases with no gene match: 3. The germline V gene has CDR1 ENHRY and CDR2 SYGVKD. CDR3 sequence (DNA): TGTGCCATCTGGGACAGGGGGTTCTACGAGCAGTACTTC. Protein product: CAIWDRGFYEQYF.

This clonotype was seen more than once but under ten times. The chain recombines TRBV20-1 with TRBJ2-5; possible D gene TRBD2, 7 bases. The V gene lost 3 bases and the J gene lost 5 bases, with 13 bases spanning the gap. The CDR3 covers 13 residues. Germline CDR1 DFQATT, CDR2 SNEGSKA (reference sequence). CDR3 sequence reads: CSARLPGGETQYF. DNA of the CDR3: TGCAGTGCTAGGTTGCCGGGGGGCGAGACCCAGTACTTC.

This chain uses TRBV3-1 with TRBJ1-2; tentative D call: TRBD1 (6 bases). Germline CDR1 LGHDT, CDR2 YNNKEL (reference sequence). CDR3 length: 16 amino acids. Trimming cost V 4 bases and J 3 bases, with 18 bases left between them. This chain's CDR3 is CASSPDHWGADYGYTF. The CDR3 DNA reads TGTGCCAGCAGCCCCGATCATTGGGGGGCGGACTATGGCTACACCTTC.

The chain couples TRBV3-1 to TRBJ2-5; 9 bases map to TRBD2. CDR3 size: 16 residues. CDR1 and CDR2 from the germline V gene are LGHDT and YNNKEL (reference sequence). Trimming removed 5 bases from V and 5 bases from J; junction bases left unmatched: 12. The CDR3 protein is CASSKTPGLASETQYF. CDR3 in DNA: TGTGCCAGCAGCAAAACGCCGGGACTAGCTTCGGAGACCCAGTACTTC.

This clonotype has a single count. The CDR3 DNA is TGTGCCACCAGCGCGACAGGGGCCAACACCGGGGAGCTGTTTTTT. Its translation: CATSATGANTGELFF. V is TRBV24-1 and J is TRBJ2-2; TRBD1 aligns across 8 bases. CDR3 length equals 15 residues. Germline values: CDR1 KGHDR, CDR2 SFDVKD. Germline trimming cut 7 bases from V and 2 bases from J; bases unmatched to any gene: 5.

CDR3 sequence: CASSSVQPSSGANVLTF. The DNA of the CDR3 is TGTGCCAGCAGTTCAGTGCAACCAAGCTCTGGGGCCAACGTCCTGACTTTC. V usage is TRBV6-5 and J usage is TRBJ2-6, with D uncertain. The length of the CDR3 is 17 residues. V was cut by 4 bases and J by 0 bases, with 13 bases left in between. Germline assignment: CDR1 MNHEY and CDR2 SVGAGI.

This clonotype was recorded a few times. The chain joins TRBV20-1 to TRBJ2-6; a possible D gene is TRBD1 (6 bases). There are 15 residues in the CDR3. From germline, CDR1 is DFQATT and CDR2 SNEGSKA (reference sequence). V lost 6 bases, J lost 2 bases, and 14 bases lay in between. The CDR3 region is CSALPRGTGANVLTF. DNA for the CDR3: TGCAGTGCCCTCCCCAGGGGAACTGGGGCCAACGTCCTGACTTTC.

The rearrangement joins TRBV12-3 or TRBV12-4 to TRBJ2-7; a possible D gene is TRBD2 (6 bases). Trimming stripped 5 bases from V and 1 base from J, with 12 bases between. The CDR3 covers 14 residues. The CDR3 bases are TGTGCCAGCAGTCAGACTGCGGGATCCTACGAGCAGTACTTC. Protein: CASSQTAGSYEQYF.

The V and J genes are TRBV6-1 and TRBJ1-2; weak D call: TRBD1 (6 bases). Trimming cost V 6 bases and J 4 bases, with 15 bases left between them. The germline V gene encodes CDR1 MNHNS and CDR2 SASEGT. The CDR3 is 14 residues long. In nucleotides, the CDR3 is TGTGCCAGCAGGCAGATCGGGACACCCTATGGCTACACCTTC. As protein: CASRQIGTPYGYTF.

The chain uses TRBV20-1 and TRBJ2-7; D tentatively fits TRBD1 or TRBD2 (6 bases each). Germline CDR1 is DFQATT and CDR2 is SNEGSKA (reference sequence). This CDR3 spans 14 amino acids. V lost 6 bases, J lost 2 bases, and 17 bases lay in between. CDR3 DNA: TGCAGTGCCCAGCGAGGCGGGACAACCTACGAGCAGTACTTC. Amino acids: CSAQRGGTTYEQYF.

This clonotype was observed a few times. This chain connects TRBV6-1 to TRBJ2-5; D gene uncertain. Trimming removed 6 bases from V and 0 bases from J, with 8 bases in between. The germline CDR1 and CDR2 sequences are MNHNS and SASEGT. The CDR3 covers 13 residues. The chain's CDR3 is CASSQTYQETQYF. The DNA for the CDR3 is TGTGCCAGCAGCCAGACCTACCAAGAGACCCAGTACTTC.

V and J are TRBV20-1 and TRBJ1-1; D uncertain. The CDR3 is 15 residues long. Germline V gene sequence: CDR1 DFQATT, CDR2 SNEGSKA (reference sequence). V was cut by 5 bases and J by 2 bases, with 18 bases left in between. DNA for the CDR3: TGCAGTGCTTGGCCGGGGTGGGCACATAACACTGAAGCTTTCTTT. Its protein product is CSAWPGWAHNTEAFF.

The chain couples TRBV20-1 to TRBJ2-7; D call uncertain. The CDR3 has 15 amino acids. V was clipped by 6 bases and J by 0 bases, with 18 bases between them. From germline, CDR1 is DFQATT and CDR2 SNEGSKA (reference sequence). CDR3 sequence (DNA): TGCAGTGCCCGAGACGTCGTCAGGACCTCCTACGAGCAGTACTTC. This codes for CSARDVVRTSYEQYF.

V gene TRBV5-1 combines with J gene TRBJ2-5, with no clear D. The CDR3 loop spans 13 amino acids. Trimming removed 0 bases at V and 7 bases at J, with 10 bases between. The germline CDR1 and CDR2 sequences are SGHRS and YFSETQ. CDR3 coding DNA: TGCGCCAGCAGCTTGGGGTCTAAGGCGACCCAGTACTTC. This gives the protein CASSLGSKATQYF.

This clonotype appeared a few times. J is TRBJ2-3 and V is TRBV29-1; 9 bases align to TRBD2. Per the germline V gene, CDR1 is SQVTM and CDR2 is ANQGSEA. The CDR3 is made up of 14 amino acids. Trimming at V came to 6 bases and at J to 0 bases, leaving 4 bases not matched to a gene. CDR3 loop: CSVRLADSTDTQYF. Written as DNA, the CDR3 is TGCAGCGTGAGACTAGCGGATAGCACAGATACGCAGTATTTT.

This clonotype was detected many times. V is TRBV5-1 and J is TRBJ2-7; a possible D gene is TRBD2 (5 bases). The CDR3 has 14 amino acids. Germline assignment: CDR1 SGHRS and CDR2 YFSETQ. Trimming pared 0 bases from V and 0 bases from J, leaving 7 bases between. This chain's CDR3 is CASSLAGNSYEQYF. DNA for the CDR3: TGCGCCAGCAGCTTGGCGGGAAACTCCTACGAGCAGTACTTC.

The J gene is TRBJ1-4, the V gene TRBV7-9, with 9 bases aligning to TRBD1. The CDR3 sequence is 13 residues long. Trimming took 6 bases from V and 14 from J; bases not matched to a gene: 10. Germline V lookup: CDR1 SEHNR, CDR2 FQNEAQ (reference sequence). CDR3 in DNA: TGTGCCAGCAGATTACAGGGGGCAGAACGGCTGTTTTTT. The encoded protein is CASRLQGAERLFF. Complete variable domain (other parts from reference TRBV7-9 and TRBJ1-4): DTGVSQNPRHKITKRGQNVTFRCDPISEHNRLYWYRQTLGQGPEFLTYFQNEAQLEKSRLLSDRFSAERPKGSFSTLEIQRTEQGDSAMYLCASRLQGAERLFFGSGTQLSVL.

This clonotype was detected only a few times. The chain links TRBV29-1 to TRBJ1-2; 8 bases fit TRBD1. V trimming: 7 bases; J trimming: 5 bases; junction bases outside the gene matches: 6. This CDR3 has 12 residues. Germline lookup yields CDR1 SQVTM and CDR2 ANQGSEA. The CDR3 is CSAPRTGYGYTF. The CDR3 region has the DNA TGCAGCGCCCCGAGGACAGGGTATGGCTACACCTTC. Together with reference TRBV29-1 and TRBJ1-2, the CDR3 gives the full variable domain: SAVISQKPSRDICQRGTSLTIQCQVDSQVTMMFWYRQQPGQSLTLIATANQGSEATYESGFVIDKFPISRPNLTFSTLTVSNMSPEDSSIYLCSAPRTGYGYTFGSGTRLTVV.

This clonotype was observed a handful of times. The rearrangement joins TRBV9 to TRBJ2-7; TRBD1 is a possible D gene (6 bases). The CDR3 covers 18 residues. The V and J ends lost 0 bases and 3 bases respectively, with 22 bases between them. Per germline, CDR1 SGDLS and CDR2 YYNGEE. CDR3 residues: CASSVAPEQGAGDYEQYF. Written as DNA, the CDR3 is TGTGCCAGCAGCGTAGCTCCCGAACAGGGCGCAGGAGACTACGAGCAGTACTTC.

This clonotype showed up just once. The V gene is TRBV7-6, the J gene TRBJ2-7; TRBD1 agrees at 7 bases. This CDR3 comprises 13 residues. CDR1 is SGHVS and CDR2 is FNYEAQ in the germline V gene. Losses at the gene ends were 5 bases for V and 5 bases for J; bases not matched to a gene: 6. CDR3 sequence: CASSPTGFHEQYF. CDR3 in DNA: TGTGCCAGCAGCCCGACAGGGTTTCACGAGCAGTACTTC. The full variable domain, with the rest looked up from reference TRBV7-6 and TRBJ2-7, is GAGVSQSPRYKVTKRGQDVALRCDPISGHVSLYWYRQALGQGPEFLTYFNYEAQQDKSGLPNDRFSAERPEGSISTLTIQRTEQRDSAMYRCASSPTGFHEQYFGPGTRLTVT.

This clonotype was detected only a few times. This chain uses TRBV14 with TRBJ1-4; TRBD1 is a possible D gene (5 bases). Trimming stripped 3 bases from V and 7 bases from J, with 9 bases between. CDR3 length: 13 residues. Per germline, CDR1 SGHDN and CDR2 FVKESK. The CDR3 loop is CASSQGPREKLFF. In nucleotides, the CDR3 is TGTGCCAGCAGCCAGGGGCCGCGTGAAAAACTGTTTTTT.

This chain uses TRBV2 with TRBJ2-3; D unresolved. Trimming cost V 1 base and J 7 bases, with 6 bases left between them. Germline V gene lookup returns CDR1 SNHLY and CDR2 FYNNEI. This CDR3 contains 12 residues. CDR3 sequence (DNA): TGTGCCAGCAGTGAAGTGGCAAATACGCAGTATTTT. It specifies CASSEVANTQYF.